A single sample gave rise to the 21 T cell receptor beta chains below, sequenced in a study of identical twins. TCRdb reanalysed the 5' RACE reads using MiXCR and keeps one entry per CDR3 protein. Of some 790,000 distinct CDR3 sequences listed, roughly 20% are singletons. The sample was also reused in another study, on T cells expressing NK-cell markers.

The specimen sequenced was PBMCs. The receptor source for this set is a woman aged 18-29 years in good health.

The chain uses TRBV5-1 and TRBJ1-2; D call uncertain. Trimming stripped 5 bases from V and 0 bases from J, with 8 bases between. Germline values: CDR1 SGHRS, CDR2 YFSETQ. This CDR3 has 13 residues. The chain's CDR3 is CASSVSTNYGYTF. CDR3 DNA: TGCGCCAGCAGTGTTTCGACTAACTATGGCTACACCTTC.

The V gene is TRBV20-1, the J gene TRBJ2-5, with unresolved D. This CDR3 spans 11 amino acids. Germline V gene lookup returns CDR1 DFQATT and CDR2 SNEGSKA (reference sequence). V lost 4 bases and J 5 bases, leaving 8 bases between the germline ends. CDR3 coding DNA: TGCAGTGCTATGGTGGGGGAGACCCAGTACTTC. Its translation is CSAMVGETQYF.

This clonotype came up a few times. The genes are TRBV7-2 and TRBJ2-2; D possibly corresponds to TRBD1 (6 bases). The CDR3 has 15 amino acids. The germline V gene has CDR1 SGHTA and CDR2 FQGNSA. V lost 4 bases to trimming and J lost 0 bases, with 9 bases between them. The CDR3 nucleotides read TGTGCCAGCAGCTCCACAGGGCCGAACACCGGGGAGCTGTTTTTT. Protein: CASSSTGPNTGELFF.

This clonotype was detected a few times. V usage is TRBV10-3 and J usage is TRBJ1-1; tentatively, D is TRBD1 (6 bases). The V end was cut by 7 bases, the J end by 5 bases, with 20 bases between. This CDR3 is 15 amino acids long. Per germline, CDR1 ENHRY and CDR2 SYGVKD. The CDR3 nucleotides read TGTGCCATCACCGGAACAGGGAGGGGTGGAACTGAAGCTTTCTTT. Residues: CAITGTGRGGTEAFF.

The V call is TRBV5-1, the J call TRBJ1-6, with 7 positions matching TRBD1. CDR3 length: 15 amino acids. CDR1 and CDR2 from the germline V gene are SGHRS and YFSETQ. Germline trimming cut 4 bases from V and 10 bases from J; bases unmatched to any gene: 11. CDR3 protein: CASSRTGQFDSPLHF. The CDR3 nucleotides are TGCGCCAGCAGCCGTACGGGACAGTTCGACTCACCCCTCCACTTT.

This clonotype was picked up a small number of times. This chain connects TRBV20-1 to TRBJ2-1; TRBD2 agrees at 7 bases. This CDR3 is 14 amino acids long. Germline V gene data show CDR1 as DFQATT and CDR2 as SNEGSKA (reference sequence). After removal of 2 bases from V and 8 bases from J, the junction contained 9 bases not matched to a gene. CDR3 residues: CSARRLAADDEQFF. The CDR3 DNA reads TGCAGTGCTAGACGTCTAGCGGCGGACGATGAGCAGTTCTTC.

The chain couples TRBV14 to TRBJ2-7, with 9 bases aligning to TRBD1. J was trimmed by 2 bases and V by 8 bases; bases with no gene match: 7. CDR3 length: 14 amino acids. Germline assignment: CDR1 SGHDN and CDR2 FVKESK. In DNA, the CDR3 is TGTGCCAGCCGACAGGGGGGCCCTCCCTACGAGCAGTACTTC. This encodes CASRQGGPPYEQYF. Based on the CDR3 plus reference TRBV14 and TRBJ2-7, the full variable domain is EAGVTQFPSHSVIEKGQTVTLRCDPISGHDNLYWYRRVMGKEIKFLLHFVKESKQDESGMPNNRFLAERTGGTYSTLKVQPAELEDSGVYFCASRQGGPPYEQYFGPGTRLTVT.

The CDR3 spells CASRPRLAGQETQYF. DNA of the CDR3: TGCGCCAGCAGGCCTAGACTAGCGGGTCAAGAGACCCAGTACTTC. The chain is built from TRBV10-2 and TRBJ2-5; 10 bases are shared with TRBD2. CDR3 length equals 15 residues. V was pared by 6 bases and J by 2 bases, with 6 bases of the junction left unmatched. Germline V gives CDR1 WSHSY, CDR2 SAAADI.

The V and J genes are TRBV29-1 and TRBJ2-7; D call uncertain. The CDR3 has 11 residues. Trimming removed 7 bases from V and 0 bases from J, with 7 bases in between. The germline V gene has CDR1 SQVTM and CDR2 ANQGSEA. The CDR3, as DNA: TGCAGCGGTGGAGTCTCCTACGAGCAGTACTTC. Translation gives CSGGVSYEQYF.

This clonotype was recorded at least ten times. The V call is TRBV5-1, the J call TRBJ2-7, with a possible D match to TRBD1 (5 bases). The CDR3 runs to 14 residues. Trimming left V 2 bases short and J 3 bases short, with 12 bases between. Germline CDR1 and CDR2: SGHRS and YFSETQ. The CDR3 reads CASSFRQGLYEQYF. In DNA, the CDR3 is TGCGCCAGCAGCTTCAGGCAGGGTCTCTACGAGCAGTACTTC. Based on the CDR3 plus reference TRBV5-1 and TRBJ2-7, the full variable domain is KAGVTQTPRYLIKTRGQQVTLSCSPISGHRSVSWYQQTPGQGLQFLFEYFSETQRNKGNFPGRFSGRQFSNSRSEMNVSTLELGDSALYLCASSFRQGLYEQYFGPGTRLTVT.

There are many counts of this clonotype. V gene TRBV6-5 combines with J gene TRBJ2-2, with 9 bases identical to TRBD1. Looked up from germline, CDR1 is MNHEY and CDR2 is SVGAGI. Trimming at V came to 4 bases and at J to 4 bases, leaving 10 bases not matched to a gene. The CDR3 consists of 17 residues. CDR3 amino acids: CASSSPGTGRITGELFF. The CDR3 region has the DNA TGTGCCAGCAGTTCCCCCGGGACAGGGCGAATCACCGGGGAGCTGTTTTTT.

The CDR3: CASSSTTGMNYEQYF. DNA for the CDR3: TGTGCCAGCAGCTCTACCACAGGGATGAACTACGAGCAGTACTTC. This chain uses TRBV6-1 with TRBJ2-7; possibly TRBD1 for D (6 bases). There are 15 residues in the CDR3. Germline loops: CDR1 MNHNS, CDR2 SASEGT. Trimming removed 6 bases at V and 3 bases at J, with 18 bases between.

This clonotype was found a few times. The J gene is TRBJ2-5, the V gene TRBV5-1; D is possibly TRBD2 (6 bases). The V gene's germline CDR1 is SGHRS and CDR2 YFSETQ. CDR3 length: 13 residues. Trimming removed 4 bases from V and 4 bases from J, with 11 bases in between. The CDR3 sequence: CASSNGGGETQYF. The DNA of the CDR3 is TGCGCCAGCAGCAACGGGGGAGGAGAGACCCAGTACTTC.

There are a few counts of this clonotype. This rearrangement joins TRBV5-1 to TRBJ2-1, with 7 bases fitting TRBD2. Trimming removed 0 bases from V and 3 bases from J; junction bases left unmatched: 6. Germline lookup yields CDR1 SGHRS and CDR2 YFSETQ. The CDR3 loop spans 16 amino acids. CDR3 nucleotides: TGCGCCAGCAGCTTGGAGACTAGCAGCTTCTACAATGAGCAGTTCTTC. Its protein is CASSLETSSFYNEQFF.

This clonotype showed up just a few times. The chain carries TRBV15 and TRBJ1-3; no definite D call. The germline V gene encodes CDR1 LNHNV and CDR2 YYDKDF (reference sequence). V was pared by 0 bases and J by 5 bases, with 2 bases between. The CDR3 consists of 12 residues. CDR3 bases: TGTGCCACCAGCAGAGACAGAAACACCATATATTTT. The encoded protein is CATSRDRNTIYF.

This clonotype was seen a handful of times. The genes are TRBV6-5 and TRBJ2-3; D is perhaps TRBD1 (6 bases). Germline loops: CDR1 MNHEY, CDR2 SVGAGI. The CDR3 is made up of 14 amino acids. V lost 2 bases, J lost 2 bases, and 8 bases lay in between. Written as DNA, the CDR3 is TGTGCCAGCAGTTACGACAGGACCACAGATACGCAGTATTTT. It is translated as CASSYDRTTDTQYF.

The CDR3 loop is CASSLGSGIREQFF. Here the CDR3 DNA reads TGTGCCAGCAGCTTGGGTAGCGGGATCCGCGAGCAGTTCTTC. The rearrangement links TRBV7-2 to TRBJ2-1, with 8 bases lining up with TRBD2. J gave up 10 bases and V 3 bases, and 8 bases lay outside the gene matches. In germline, CDR1 is SGHTA, CDR2 FQGNSA. This CDR3 comprises 14 residues.

The table lists this clonotype with a few counts. The chain couples TRBV10-2 to TRBJ2-1, with D possibly being TRBD2 (5 bases). Germline V gives CDR1 WSHSY, CDR2 SAAADI. There are 14 residues in the CDR3. V was shortened by 6 bases and J by 9 bases, with 18 bases between the two germline ends. The CDR3 loop reads CASSERLYDPEQFF. As DNA, the CDR3 is TGCGCCAGCAGCGAGCGGCTATATGATCCTGAGCAGTTCTTC.

The gene calls are TRBV12-3 or TRBV12-4 and TRBJ2-1; D remains ambiguous. CDR3 length: 11 residues. Trimming removed 1 base at V and 13 bases at J, with 8 bases between. This chain's CDR3 is CASSLGLPQFF. The CDR3 DNA follows: TGTGCCAGCAGTTTAGGGCTACCCCAGTTCTTC.

The chain couples TRBV20-1 to TRBJ2-5; TRBD1 or TRBD2 may be the D gene (5 bases each). Germline V gene data show CDR1 as DFQATT and CDR2 as SNEGSKA (reference sequence). The CDR3 has 15 residues. The ends were cut back, 3 bases at V and 1 base at J, with 15 bases in the middle. The CDR3 DNA sequence: TGCAGTGCTAGGGGGGTACAGGCGCCCCAAGAGACCCAGTACTTC. It yields the protein CSARGVQAPQETQYF.

In regard to this clonotype: Possible read error: a much larger clone is one base away. This chain joins TRBV20-1 and TRBJ2-1; TRBD2 aligns across 8 bases. V was pared by 3 bases and J by 8 bases, with 3 bases of the junction left unmatched. Per the germline V gene, CDR1 is DFQATT and CDR2 is SNEGSKA (reference sequence). This CDR3 has 12 residues. CDR3 DNA sequence: TGCAGTGCTAGCGGGAGGGCGGATGAGCAGTTCTTC. Encoded protein: CSASGRADEQFF.